Listed below are T cell receptor beta chains from one sample, sequenced in a study of shared T cell receptors in the human thymus. Generated by immunoSEQ multiplex PCR, the TCRdb table keeps only in-frame clones and is missing some. The data show about 380,000 clones, around 95% seen once. Source material: thymocytes. The source of these receptors is a human donor. The CDR3 runs from the conserved cysteine through the conserved F or W. D genes are given only for firm matches. Part of the rows lack a size; the others show once, few, many or a class for expanded clones.

D	size	V	J	DNA	CDR3
-	-	TRBV7-2	TRBJ1-1	TGTGCCAGCAGTCGGGGTTTTGAAGCTTTCTTT	CASSRGFEAFF
TRBD1	-	TRBV6-5	TRBJ1-4	TGTGCCAGCAGTTACGCCTGGACAGGGAAAAATGAAAAACTGTTTTTT	CASSYAWTGKNEKLFF
TRBD1	-	TRBV7-9	TRBJ2-1	TGTGCCAGCAACGACAGGGTGACCTCCTACAATGAGCAGTTCTTC	CASNDRVTSYNEQFF
-	-	TRBV6-5	TRBJ1-1	TGTGCCAGCAGTTACGGGGTGCAGGGGATGAACACTGAAGCTTTCTTT	CASSYGVQGMNTEAFF
TRBD1	-	TRBV4-2	TRBJ1-1	TGTGCCAGCAGCCAAAAGGGACAGGGGGCTGAAGCTTTCTTT	CASSQKGQGAEAFF
-	-	TRBV27	TRBJ1-1	TGTGCCAGCCAAAGGGGGGGCATGAACACTGAAGCTTTCTTT	CASQRGGMNTEAFF
TRBD1	-	TRBV28	TRBJ1-2	TGTGCCAGCAGTTCAAAAACAAAGGACAGGCAGTCTTGGGGCTACACCTTC	CASSSKTKDRQSWGYTF
TRBD2	-	TRBV10-1	TRBJ2-7	TGCGCCAGCAGTGATTCAATAGCGGGAGATTATTACGAGCAGTACTTC	CASSDSIAGDYYEQYF
TRBD1	once	TRBV25-1	TRBJ1-1	TGTGCCAGCAGTGACTTTCGGACAGGGCTGAACACTGAAGCTTTCTTT	CASSDFRTGLNTEAFF
TRBD1	few	TRBV27	TRBJ1-1	TGTGCCAGCAGTTCACAACAGGGGAGAGCTTTCTTT	CASSSQQGRAFF
TRBD1	-	TRBV7-2	TRBJ1-5	TGTGCCAGCAGTCGGACAGGGGACTCGCCCCAGCATTTT	CASSRTGDSPQHF
TRBD1	-	TRBV15	TRBJ1-2	TGTGCCACCAGCAGAGGTGTTTTTGGGCAGGGGGTCCCATGCTACACCTTC	CATSRGVFGQGVPCYTF
TRBD2	-	TRBV7-6	TRBJ2-1	TGTGCCATAAAGCGGGAGGGCCGTTTGGAACAGTTCTTC	CAIKREGRLEQFF
-	-	TRBV7-3	TRBJ2-2	TGTGCCAGCAGCATTAACTACTTCACCGGGGAGCTGTTTTTT	CASSINYFTGELFF
-	once	TRBV14	TRBJ2-1	TGTGCCAGCAGCCAGTACGTCCCCCGGTTCTACAATGAGCAGTTCTTC	CASSQYVPRFYNEQFF
-	-	TRBV28	TRBJ1-2	TGTGCCAGCAGTCGAAACTATGGCTACACCTTC	CASSRNYGYTF
TRBD1	-	TRBV10-3	TRBJ2-2	TGTGCCATCAATGAGACAGGGGGCTCTACCGGGGAGCTGTTTTTT	CAINETGGSTGELFF
-	-	TRBV28	TRBJ1-2	TGTGCCAGCGGAGAACAGGGAAAGGGCCCCTATGGCTACACCTTC	CASGEQGKGPYGYTF
TRBD1	-	TRBV28	TRBJ2-7	TGTGCCAGCAGTGATCGGACAGGGGGCGCTTTGTGCTACGAGCAGTACTTC	CASSDRTGGALCYEQYF
-	-	TRBV18	TRBJ2-7	TGTGCCAGCTCACCACCCCCCCGGGGAGCGAGCCCGGCCTACGAGCAGTACTTC	CASSPPPRGASPAYEQYF
-	-	TRBV6-5	TRBJ2-1	TGTGCCAGCGGTAACAATGAGCAGTTCTTC	CASGNNEQFF
-	-	TRBV11-2	TRBJ2-7	TGTGCCAGCAGCTCAGACCAGCGGAACTCCTACGAGCAGTACTTC	CASSSDQRNSYEQYF
-	-	TRBV9	TRBJ1-5	TGTGCCAGCAGCGCCGTGCCGGGACAGCCCCAGCATTTT	CASSAVPGQPQHF
-	-	TRBV6-5	TRBJ2-7	TGTGCCAGCAGTCGGCTAGCGACTTCCTACGAGCAGTACTTC	CASSRLATSYEQYF